The clone carrying this TCR beta chain has more than one count but fewer than ten. Time point specified: newly diagnosed GD, antithyroid drugs for less than 3 months. PBMC RNA was the source of the TCR library. J lost 4 bases, V lost 3 bases, and 10 bases had no gene match. Germline lookup yields CDR1 LNHNV and CDR2 YYDKDF (reference sequence). This CDR3 is built from 17 residues. Libraries of TCR beta came from iRepertoire HTBI primers plus Arm-PCR of CDR3 regions. TCRdb processed the multiplex PCR reads anew with MiXCR; each CDR3 protein has one entry. The sample contains 250,000 or so distinct CDR3 sequences, roughly 21% of which appear only once. This sample was taken from a study of regulatory T cells in long-lasting Graves disease.

The chain recombines TRBV15 with TRBJ1-5; 9 bases fit TRBD1. The material sequenced was peripheral blood mononuclear cells (PBMCs), taken at new diagnosis, from a patient treated with antithyroid drugs. This clonotype was sampled from a female donor with Graves disease. CDR3 amino acids: CATSRGSGTGKNQPQHF. The DNA for the CDR3 is TGTGCCACCAGCAGGGGTAGCGGGACAGGGAAAAATCAGCCCCAGCATTTT.